The TCR beta chain described here comes from a study of PD-L1 blockade in urothelial cancer. About the study: When patients started atezolizumab in the mid-2010s, it was given at 1,200 mg intravenously every 3 weeks. Specimens of blood held a median count of approximately 150,000 T cells.

Time point reported: pretreatment peripheral blood. Urothelial carcinoma affected the patients, and it was locally advanced or metastatic. Trimming removed 3 bases at V and 0 bases at J, with 16 bases between. Germline CDR1 reads SGHTS; CDR2 reads YDEGEE. The CDR3 has 17 residues. Every PCR got spiked synthetic TCR analog templates. Data came from immunoSEQ multiplex PCR; TCRdb stores just in-frame clones and leaves some out. In the table there are just under 65,000 clones, roughly four fifths of which are singletons. This material consisted of PBMCs, taken around atezolizumab (anti-PD-L1) treatment. The V call is TRBV5-8, the J call TRBJ2-4; possible D gene TRBD2, 6 bases. The clonotype comes from a man in his 70s with urothelial cancer. The DNA for the CDR3 is TGTGCCAGCAGCTACCGCGTAGCGGAGTTAGCCAAAAACATTCAGTACTTC. As protein: CASSYRVAELAKNIQYF.